This T cell receptor (beta chain) was sequenced during a study of shared clonotypes between healthy human individuals. About the study: Each donor contributed plates that comprised three CD4 naive, three CD4 memory, two CD8 naive and one CD8 memory.

The CDR3 runs to 12 residues. V dropped 5 bases and J dropped 10 bases, with 15 bases sitting between them. Germline CDR1 reads SGHRS; CDR2 reads YFSETQ. Samples underwent the assay at deep level. Replicate PCRs run on sorted subsets employed about 220 ng DNA, around 27,000 T cell genomes. Clones were sequenced by immunoSEQ multiplex PCR, and TCRdb holds only the in-frame ones, with some missing. The repertoire has about 2 million clones, about 95% of them found once; the top ten carry more than 0.1%. This clone has a single count. The chain joins TRBV5-1 to TRBJ1-1; a possible D gene is TRBD1 (6 bases). Specimen: naive CD4+ T cells sorted from blood. Sample subset: CD45RA+ positively selected. The sequence was collected from a man between 18 and 29 years old in good health. The CDR3, as DNA: TGCGCCAGCAGTTTCGATCCAGGGGTAGCTTTCTTT. Protein: CASSFDPGVAFF.